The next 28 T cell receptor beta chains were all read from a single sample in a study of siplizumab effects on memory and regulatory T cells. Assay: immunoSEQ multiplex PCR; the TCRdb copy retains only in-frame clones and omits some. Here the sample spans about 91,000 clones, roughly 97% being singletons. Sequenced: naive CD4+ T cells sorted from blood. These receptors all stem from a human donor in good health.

As DNA, the CDR3 is TGCGCCAGCAGCTCCGGGACGATGAACACTGAAGCTTTCTTT. This translates into CASSSGTMNTEAFF. The rearrangement links TRBV5-1 to TRBJ1-1; TRBD1 might be the D (5 bases). This CDR3 spans 14 amino acids. V was clipped by 3 bases and J by 0 bases, with 9 bases between them. Germline lookup yields CDR1 SGHRS and CDR2 YFSETQ.

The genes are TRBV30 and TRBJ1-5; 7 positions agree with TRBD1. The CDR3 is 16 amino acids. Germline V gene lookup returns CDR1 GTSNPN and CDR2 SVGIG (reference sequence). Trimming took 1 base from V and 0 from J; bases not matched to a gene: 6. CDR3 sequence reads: CAWSAPTGYSNQPQHF. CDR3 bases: TGTGCCTGGAGTGCCCCGACAGGGTATAGCAATCAGCCCCAGCATTTT. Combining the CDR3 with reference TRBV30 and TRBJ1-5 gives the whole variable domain SQTIHQWPATLVQPVGSPLSLECTVEGTSNPNLYWYRQAAGRGLQLLFYSVGIGQISSEVPQNLSASRPQDRQFILSSKKLLLSDSGFYLCAWSAPTGYSNQPQHFGDGTRLSIL.

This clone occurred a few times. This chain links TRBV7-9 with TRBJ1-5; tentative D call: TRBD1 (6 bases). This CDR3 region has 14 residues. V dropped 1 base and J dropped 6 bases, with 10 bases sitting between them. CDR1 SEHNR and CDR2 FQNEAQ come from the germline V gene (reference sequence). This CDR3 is CASSLEQGSQPQHF. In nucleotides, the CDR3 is TGTGCCAGCAGCTTAGAACAGGGAAGTCAGCCCCAGCATTTT.

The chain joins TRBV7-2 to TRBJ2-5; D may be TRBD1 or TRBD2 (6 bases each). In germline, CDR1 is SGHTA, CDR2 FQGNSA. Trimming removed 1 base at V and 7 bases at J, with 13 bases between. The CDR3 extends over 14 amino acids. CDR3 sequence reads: CASSLDPGAGTQYF. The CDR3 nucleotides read TGTGCCAGCAGCTTAGATCCGGGGGCAGGGACCCAGTACTTC.

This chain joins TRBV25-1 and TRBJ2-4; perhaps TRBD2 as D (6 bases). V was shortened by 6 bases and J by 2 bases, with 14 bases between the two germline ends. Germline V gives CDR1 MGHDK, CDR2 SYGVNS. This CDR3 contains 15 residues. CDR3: CASSPSRGTKNIQYF. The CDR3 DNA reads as TGTGCCAGCAGCCCGAGTCGGGGGACCAAAAACATTCAGTACTTC.

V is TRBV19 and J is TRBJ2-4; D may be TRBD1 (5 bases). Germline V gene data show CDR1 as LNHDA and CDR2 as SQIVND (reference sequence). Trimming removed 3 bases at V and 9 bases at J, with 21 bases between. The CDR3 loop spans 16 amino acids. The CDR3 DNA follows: TGTGCCAGTAGTATGCAACAGGTGTGGGGTTTCGGCATTCAGTACTTC. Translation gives CASSMQQVWGFGIQYF.

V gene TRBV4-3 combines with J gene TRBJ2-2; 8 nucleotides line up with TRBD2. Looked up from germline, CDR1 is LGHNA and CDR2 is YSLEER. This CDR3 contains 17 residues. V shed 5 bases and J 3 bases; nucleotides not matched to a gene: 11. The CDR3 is CASSSTQAGAHTGELFF. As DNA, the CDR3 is TGCGCCAGCAGCTCCACTCAAGCGGGGGCCCACACCGGGGAGCTGTTTTTT.

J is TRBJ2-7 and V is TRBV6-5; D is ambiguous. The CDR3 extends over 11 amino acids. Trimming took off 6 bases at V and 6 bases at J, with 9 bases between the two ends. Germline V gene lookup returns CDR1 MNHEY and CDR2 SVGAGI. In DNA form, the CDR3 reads TGTGCCAGCAGGGCTAGTTCCGAGCAGTACTTC. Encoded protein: CASRASSEQYF.

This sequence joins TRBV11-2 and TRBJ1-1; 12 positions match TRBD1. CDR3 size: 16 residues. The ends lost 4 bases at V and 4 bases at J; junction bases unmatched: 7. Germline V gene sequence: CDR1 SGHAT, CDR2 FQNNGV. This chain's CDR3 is CASSWDRGHGGTEAFF. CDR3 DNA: TGTGCCAGCAGCTGGGACAGGGGGCATGGGGGCACTGAAGCTTTCTTT. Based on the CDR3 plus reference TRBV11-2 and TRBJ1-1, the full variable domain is EAGVAQSPRYKIIEKRQSVAFWCNPISGHATLYWYQQILGQGPKLLIQFQNNGVVDDSQLPKDRFSAERLKGVDSTLKIQPAKLEDSAVYLCASSWDRGHGGTEAFFGQGTRLTVV.

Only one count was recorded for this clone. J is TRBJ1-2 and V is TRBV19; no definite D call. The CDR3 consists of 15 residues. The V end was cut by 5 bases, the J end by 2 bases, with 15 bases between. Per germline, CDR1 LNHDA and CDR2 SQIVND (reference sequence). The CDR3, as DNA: TGTGCCAGTAGTCACCCCGGGAGCCTAAACTATGGCTACACCTTC. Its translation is CASSHPGSLNYGYTF.

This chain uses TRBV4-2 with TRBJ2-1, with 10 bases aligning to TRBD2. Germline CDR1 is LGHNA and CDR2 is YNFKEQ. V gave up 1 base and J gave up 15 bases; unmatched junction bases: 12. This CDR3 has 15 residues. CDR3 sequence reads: CASSQVTSGDEGVFF. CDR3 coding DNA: TGTGCCAGCAGCCAAGTTACTAGCGGGGACGAAGGGGTGTTCTTC.

For the CDR3, the DNA is TGTGCCAGCAGCTTGAACTCGAACACTGAAGCTTTCTTT. Its translation: CASSLNSNTEAFF. This chain links TRBV7-9 with TRBJ1-1; D remains ambiguous. Germline V gives CDR1 SEHNR, CDR2 FQNEAQ (reference sequence). The CDR3 is 13 residues long. With 3 bases removed from V and 1 base from J, the gap between germline ends came to 6 bases. The full variable domain, completed using reference TRBV7-9 and TRBJ1-1, is DTGVSQNPRHKITKRGQNVTFRCDPISEHNRLYWYRQTLGQGPEFLTYFQNEAQLEKSRLLSDRFSAERPKGSFSTLEIQRTEQGDSAMYLCASSLNSNTEAFFGQGTRLTVV.

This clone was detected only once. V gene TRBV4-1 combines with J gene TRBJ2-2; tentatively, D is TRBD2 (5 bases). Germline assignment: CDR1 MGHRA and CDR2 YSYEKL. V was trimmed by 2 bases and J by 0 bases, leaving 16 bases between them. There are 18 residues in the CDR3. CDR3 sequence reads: CASSQIPQTTSNTGELFF. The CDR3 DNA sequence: TGCGCCAGCAGCCAAATTCCCCAGACTACTTCGAACACCGGGGAGCTGTTTTTT.

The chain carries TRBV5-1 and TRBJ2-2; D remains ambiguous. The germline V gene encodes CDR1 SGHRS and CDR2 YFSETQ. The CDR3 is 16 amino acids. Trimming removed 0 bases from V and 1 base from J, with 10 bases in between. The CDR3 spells CASSLEANLNTGELFF. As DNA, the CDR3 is TGCGCCAGCAGCTTGGAGGCGAACTTGAACACCGGGGAGCTGTTTTTT.

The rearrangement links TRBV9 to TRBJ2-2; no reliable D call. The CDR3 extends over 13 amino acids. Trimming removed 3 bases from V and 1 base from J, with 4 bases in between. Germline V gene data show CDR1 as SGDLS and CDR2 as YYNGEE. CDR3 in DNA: TGTGCCAGCAGCGCCTTGAACACCGGGGAGCTGTTTTTT. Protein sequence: CASSALNTGELFF. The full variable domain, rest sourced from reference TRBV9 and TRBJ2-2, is DSGVTQTPKHLITATGQRVTLRCSPRSGDLSVYWYQQSLDQGLQFLIQYYNGEERAKGNILERFSAQQFPDLHSELNLSSLELGDSALYFCASSALNTGELFFGEGSRLTVL.

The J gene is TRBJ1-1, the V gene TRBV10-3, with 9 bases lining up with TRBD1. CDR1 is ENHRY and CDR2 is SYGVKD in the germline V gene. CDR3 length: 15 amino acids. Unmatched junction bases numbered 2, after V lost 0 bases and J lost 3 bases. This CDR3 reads CAISESTGGYTEAFF. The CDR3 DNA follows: TGTGCCATCAGTGAGTCAACAGGGGGCTACACTGAAGCTTTCTTT.

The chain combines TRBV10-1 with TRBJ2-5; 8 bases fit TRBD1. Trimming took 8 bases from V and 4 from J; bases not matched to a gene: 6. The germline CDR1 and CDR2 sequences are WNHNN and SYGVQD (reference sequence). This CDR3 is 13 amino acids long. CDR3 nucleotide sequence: TGCGCCAGCGCCAGGGGGCATGGAGAGACCCAGTACTTC. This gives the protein CASARGHGETQYF.

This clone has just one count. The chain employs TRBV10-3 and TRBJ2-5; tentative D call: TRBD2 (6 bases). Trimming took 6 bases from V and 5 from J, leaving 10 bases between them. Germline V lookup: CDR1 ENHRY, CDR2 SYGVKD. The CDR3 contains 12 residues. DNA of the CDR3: TGTGCCATCAGCCCCAGCGGGGAGACCCAGTACTTC. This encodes CAISPSGETQYF.

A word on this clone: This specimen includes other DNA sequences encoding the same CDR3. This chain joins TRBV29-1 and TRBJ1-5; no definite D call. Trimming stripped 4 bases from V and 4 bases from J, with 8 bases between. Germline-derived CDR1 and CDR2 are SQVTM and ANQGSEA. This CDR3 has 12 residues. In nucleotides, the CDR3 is TGCAGCGTTGCAGGCGCAAATCAGCCCCAGCATTTT. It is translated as CSVAGANQPQHF.

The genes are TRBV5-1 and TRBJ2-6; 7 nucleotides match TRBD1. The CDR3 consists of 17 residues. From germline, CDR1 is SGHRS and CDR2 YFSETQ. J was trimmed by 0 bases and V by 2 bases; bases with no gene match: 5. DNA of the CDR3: TGCGCCAGCAGCTTTTCGGGGACAGTCTCTGGGGCCAACGTCCTGACTTTC. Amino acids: CASSFSGTVSGANVLTF. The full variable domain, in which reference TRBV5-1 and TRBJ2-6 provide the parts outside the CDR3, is KAGVTQTPRYLIKTRGQQVTLSCSPISGHRSVSWYQQTPGQGLQFLFEYFSETQRNKGNFPGRFSGRQFSNSRSEMNVSTLELGDSALYLCASSFSGTVSGANVLTFGAGSRLTVL.

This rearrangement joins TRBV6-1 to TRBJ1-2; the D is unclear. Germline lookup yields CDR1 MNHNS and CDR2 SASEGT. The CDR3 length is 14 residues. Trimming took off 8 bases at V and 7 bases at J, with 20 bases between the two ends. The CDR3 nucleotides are TGTGCCAGCCCAGAACTAGAGGATTTTGGTGGCTACACCTTC. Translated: CASPELEDFGGYTF.

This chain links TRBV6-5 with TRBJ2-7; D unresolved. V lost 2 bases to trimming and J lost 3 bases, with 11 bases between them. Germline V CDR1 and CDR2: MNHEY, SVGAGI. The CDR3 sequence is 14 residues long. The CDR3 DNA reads TGTGCCAGCAGTTACCAGTTTAGGGACTACGAGCAGTACTTC. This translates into CASSYQFRDYEQYF.

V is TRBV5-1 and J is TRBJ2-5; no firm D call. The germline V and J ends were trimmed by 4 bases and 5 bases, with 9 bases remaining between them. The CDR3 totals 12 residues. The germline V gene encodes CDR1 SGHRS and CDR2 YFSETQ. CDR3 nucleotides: TGCGCCAGCAGCCAACCGGGCGAGACCCAGTACTTC. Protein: CASSQPGETQYF.

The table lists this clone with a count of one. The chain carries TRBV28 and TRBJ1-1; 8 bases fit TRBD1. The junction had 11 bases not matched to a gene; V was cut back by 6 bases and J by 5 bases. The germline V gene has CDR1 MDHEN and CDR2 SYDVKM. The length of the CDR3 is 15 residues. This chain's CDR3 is CASSFAGGGETEAFF. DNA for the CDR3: TGTGCCAGCAGCTTTGCAGGGGGCGGTGAGACTGAAGCTTTCTTT.

For the CDR3, the DNA is TGTGCCAGCTCACCAGGACAGCCTGATACGCAGTATTTT. Its translation is CASSPGQPDTQYF. V gene TRBV18 combines with J gene TRBJ2-3; possible D gene TRBD1, 6 bases. The ends were cut back, 2 bases at V and 6 bases at J, with 9 bases in the middle. Looked up from germline, CDR1 is KGHSH and CDR2 is LQKENI. This CDR3 comprises 13 residues.

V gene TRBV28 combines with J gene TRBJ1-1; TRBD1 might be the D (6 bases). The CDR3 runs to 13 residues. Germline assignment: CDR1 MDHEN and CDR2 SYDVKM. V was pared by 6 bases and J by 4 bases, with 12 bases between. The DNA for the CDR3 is TGTGCCAGCAGGCCTCCAGGGGTCACTGAAGCTTTCTTT. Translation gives CASRPPGVTEAFF.

The CDR3 sequence: CDGGGNVAFF. CDR3 coding DNA: TGTGATGGGGGGGGGAATGTCGCTTTCTTT. The chain has TRBV6-9 and TRBJ1-1; TRBD1 is a possible D gene (5 bases). The germline CDR1 and CDR2 sequences are MNHGY and SVAAGI. The CDR3 is 10 residues long.

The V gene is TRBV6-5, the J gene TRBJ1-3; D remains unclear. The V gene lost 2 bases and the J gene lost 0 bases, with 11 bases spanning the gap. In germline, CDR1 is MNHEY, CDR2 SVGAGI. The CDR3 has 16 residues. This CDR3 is CASSYDGSISGNTIYF. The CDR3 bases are TGTGCCAGCAGTTACGACGGATCCATCTCTGGAAACACCATATATTTT.